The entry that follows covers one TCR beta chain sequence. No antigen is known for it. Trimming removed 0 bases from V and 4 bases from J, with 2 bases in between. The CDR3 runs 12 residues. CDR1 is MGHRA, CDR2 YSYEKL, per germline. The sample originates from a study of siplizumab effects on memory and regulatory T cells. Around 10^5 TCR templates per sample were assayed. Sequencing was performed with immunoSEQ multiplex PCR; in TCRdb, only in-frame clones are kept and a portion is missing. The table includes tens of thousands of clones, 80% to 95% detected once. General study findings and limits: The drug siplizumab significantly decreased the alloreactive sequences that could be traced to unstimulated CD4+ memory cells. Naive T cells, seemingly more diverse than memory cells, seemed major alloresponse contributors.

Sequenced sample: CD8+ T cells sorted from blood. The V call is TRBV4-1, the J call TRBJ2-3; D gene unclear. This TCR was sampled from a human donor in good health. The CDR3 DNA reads TGCGCCAGCAGCCAAGATTCAGATACGCAGTATTTT. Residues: CASSQDSDTQYF.